These T cell receptor beta chains were read from a single sample in a study of cytomegalovirus exposure and HLA in healthy donors. The protocol was immunoSEQ multiplex PCR, while the TCRdb copy is restricted to in-frame clones and leaves out a portion. The table lists around 180,000 clones, about three quarters of them singletons. The source material was PBMCs. The receptor source for this set is a woman aged 25 to 45 in good health and CMV-seropositive. Each CDR3 is given with its conserved first and last residue. The order of the fields is J gene, clone size, V gene, D gene, CDR3 DNA, CDR3 protein. D genes are given only for firm matches. Not every row has a clone size; where given, it reads once, few, many or a size class.

j_gene: TRBJ1-2
abundance: NA
v_gene: TRBV7-2
d_gene: TRBD1
CDR3nt: TGTGCCAGCACCAAAAGACAGGGGGCGCGGGGCTACACCTTC
CDR3aa: CASTKRQGARGYTF

j_gene: TRBJ2-1
abundance: once
v_gene: TRBV2
d_gene: TRBD2
CDR3nt: TGTGCCAGCGTACCCCTAGCGGGGGACTACAATGAGCAGTTCTTC
CDR3aa: CASVPLAGDYNEQFF

j_gene: TRBJ1-2
abundance: NA
v_gene: TRBV7-9
d_gene: NA
CDR3nt: TGTGCCAGCAGCATCGTCCCCTATGGCTACACCTTC
CDR3aa: CASSIVPYGYTF

j_gene: TRBJ1-2
abundance: NA
v_gene: TRBV28
d_gene: TRBD1
CDR3nt: TGTGCCAGCAGAGGACAGGGAACTAACTATGGCTACACCTTC
CDR3aa: CASRGQGTNYGYTF

j_gene: TRBJ2-7
abundance: NA
v_gene: TRBV7-2
d_gene: TRBD2
CDR3nt: TGTGCCAGCAGCCCACAGACTAGCGGCCCCTACGAGCAGTACTTC
CDR3aa: CASSPQTSGPYEQYF

j_gene: TRBJ2-6
abundance: NA
v_gene: TRBV5-1
d_gene: NA
CDR3nt: TGCGCCAGCAGCTTGGAAGGGGGGGCTGCCCTCTCTGGGGCCAACGTCCTGACTTTC
CDR3aa: CASSLEGGAALSGANVLTF

j_gene: TRBJ2-1
abundance: NA
v_gene: TRBV2
d_gene: TRBD1
CDR3nt: TGTGCCAGCCAACGGCGACAGGGATACAATGAGCAGTTCTTC
CDR3aa: CASQRRQGYNEQFF

j_gene: TRBJ2-3
abundance: NA
v_gene: TRBV6-6
d_gene: NA
CDR3nt: TGTGCCAGCAGTTGGGGCCTAGGAATGCAAACAGATACGCAGTATTTT
CDR3aa: CASSWGLGMQTDTQYF

j_gene: TRBJ2-3
abundance: NA
v_gene: TRBV6-1
d_gene: NA
CDR3nt: TGTGCCACCCACTGGGGGGGGCATGGAGATACGCAGTATTTT
CDR3aa: CATHWGGHGDTQYF

j_gene: TRBJ2-5
abundance: NA
v_gene: TRBV13
d_gene: TRBD1
CDR3nt: TGTGCCAGCAGCTCGGGGACAGCCCAAGAGACCCAGTACTTC
CDR3aa: CASSSGTAQETQYF

j_gene: TRBJ1-2
abundance: NA
v_gene: TRBV18
d_gene: NA
CDR3nt: TGTGCCAGCTCTCCCCGAAGGCCAGAGGAATATGGCTACACCTTC
CDR3aa: CASSPRRPEEYGYTF

j_gene: TRBJ2-3
abundance: NA
v_gene: TRBV9
d_gene: TRBD2
CDR3nt: TGTGCCAGCAGCGCCAATGCTCGCGGGAGGGGTAGCACAGATACGCAGTATTTT
CDR3aa: CASSANARGRGSTDTQYF

j_gene: TRBJ1-4
abundance: once
v_gene: TRBV4-1
d_gene: NA
CDR3nt: TGCGCCAGCAGCCCGACAGTGAATAATGAAAAACTGTTTTTT
CDR3aa: CASSPTVNNEKLFF

j_gene: TRBJ2-1
abundance: NA
v_gene: TRBV10-3
d_gene: TRBD2
CDR3nt: TGTGCCATCAGTGAGAGGTTAGCGGGGATAGGCAATGAGCAGTTCTTC
CDR3aa: CAISERLAGIGNEQFF

j_gene: TRBJ1-5
abundance: NA
v_gene: TRBV27
d_gene: NA
CDR3nt: TGTGCCAGCAGTTTAGAGGGAAGCAATCAGCCCCAGCATTTT
CDR3aa: CASSLEGSNQPQHF

j_gene: TRBJ1-4
abundance: NA
v_gene: TRBV30
d_gene: TRBD1
CDR3nt: TGTGCCTGGAGTGTGACAGGGAGTGCAACTAATGAAAAACTGTTTTTT
CDR3aa: CAWSVTGSATNEKLFF

j_gene: TRBJ1-5
abundance: NA
v_gene: TRBV30
d_gene: TRBD1
CDR3nt: TGTGCCTGGGGGACAGGGGCAGATCAGCCCCAGCATTTT
CDR3aa: CAWGTGADQPQHF

j_gene: TRBJ1-3
abundance: NA
v_gene: TRBV9
d_gene: NA
CDR3nt: TGTGCCAGCAGCGAAACCGCGGACAGTTCTGGAAACACCATATATTTT
CDR3aa: CASSETADSSGNTIYF

j_gene: TRBJ1-2
abundance: NA
v_gene: TRBV7-9
d_gene: TRBD1
CDR3nt: TGTGCCAGCAGCCGACTTATCTCGGACAGGGTTTCCTATGGCTACACCTTC
CDR3aa: CASSRLISDRVSYGYTF

j_gene: TRBJ2-2
abundance: NA
v_gene: TRBV27
d_gene: NA
CDR3nt: TGTGCCAGCAGTTTAACCTCCCGGTTCGGGGAGCTGTTTTTT
CDR3aa: CASSLTSRFGELFF

j_gene: TRBJ2-3
abundance: NA
v_gene: TRBV6-5
d_gene: TRBD2
CDR3nt: TGTGCCAGCAGAGATAGCGGGCCGGATACGCAGTATTTT
CDR3aa: CASRDSGPDTQYF

j_gene: TRBJ2-2
abundance: NA
v_gene: TRBV6-1
d_gene: NA
CDR3nt: TGTGCCAGCAGCACCAGGGGACCACCCGGGGAGCTGTTTTTT
CDR3aa: CASSTRGPPGELFF

j_gene: TRBJ1-3
abundance: NA
v_gene: TRBV15
d_gene: NA
CDR3nt: TGTGCCACCAGCAGAGATAGGGGCTCTGGAAACACCATATATTTT
CDR3aa: CATSRDRGSGNTIYF

j_gene: TRBJ2-7
abundance: NA
v_gene: TRBV28
d_gene: TRBD2
CDR3nt: TGTGCCAGCAGTCTCCCGGGGCGGGAGATGAAAAAGTACTTC
CDR3aa: CASSLPGREMKKYF

j_gene: TRBJ2-1
abundance: NA
v_gene: TRBV5-4
d_gene: NA
CDR3nt: TGTGCCAGCAGCTTCGGCGGAACCTACAATGAGCAGTTCTTC
CDR3aa: CASSFGGTYNEQFF

j_gene: TRBJ2-1
abundance: few
v_gene: TRBV11-3
d_gene: NA
CDR3nt: TGTGCCAGCAGCCGCCCCATAGACAATGAGCAGTTCTTC
CDR3aa: CASSRPIDNEQFF